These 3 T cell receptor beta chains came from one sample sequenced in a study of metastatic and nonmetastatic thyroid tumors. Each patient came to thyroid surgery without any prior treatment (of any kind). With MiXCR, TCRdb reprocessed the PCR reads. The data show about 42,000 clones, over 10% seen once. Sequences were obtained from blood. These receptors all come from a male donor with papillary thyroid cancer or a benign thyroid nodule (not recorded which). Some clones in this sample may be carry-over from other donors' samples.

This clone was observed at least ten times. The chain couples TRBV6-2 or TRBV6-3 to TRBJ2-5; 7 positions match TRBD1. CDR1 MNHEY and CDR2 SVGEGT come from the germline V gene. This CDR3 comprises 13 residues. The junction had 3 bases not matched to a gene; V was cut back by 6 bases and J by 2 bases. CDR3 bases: TGTGCCAGCAGAGGACAGGATCAAGAGACCCAGTACTTC. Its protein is CASRGQDQETQYF.

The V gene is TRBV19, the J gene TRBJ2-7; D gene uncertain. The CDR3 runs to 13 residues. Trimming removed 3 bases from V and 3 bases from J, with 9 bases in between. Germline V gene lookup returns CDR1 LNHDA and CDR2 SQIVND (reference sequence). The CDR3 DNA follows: TGTGCCAGTAGTATGGCACCTAACTACGAGCAGTACTTC. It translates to CASSMAPNYEQYF. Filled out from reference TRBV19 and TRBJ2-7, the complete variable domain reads DGGITQSPKYLFRKEGQNVTLSCEQNLNHDAMYWYRQDPGQGLRLIYYSQIVNDFQKGDIAEGYSVSREKKESFPLTVTSAQKNPTAFYLCASSMAPNYEQYFGPGTRLTVT.

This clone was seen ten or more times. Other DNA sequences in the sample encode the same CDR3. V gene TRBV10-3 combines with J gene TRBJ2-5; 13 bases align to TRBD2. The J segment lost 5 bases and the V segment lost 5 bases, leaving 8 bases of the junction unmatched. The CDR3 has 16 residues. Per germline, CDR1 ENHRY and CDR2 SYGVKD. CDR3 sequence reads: CAISRGLAGEKETQYF. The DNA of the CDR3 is TGTGCCATCAGTAGAGGACTAGCGGGAGAAAAGGAGACCCAGTACTTC.